A single sample is the source of the 15 T cell receptor beta chains below, sequenced in a study of T cell changes during pregnancy in multiple sclerosis. The data were produced by immunoSEQ multiplex PCR, yet TCRdb's version contains in-frame clones alone and is incomplete. The sample holds roughly 84,000 clones, 93% seen once. Sequenced material: peripheral blood, taken in the third trimester of pregnancy. All receptors derive from a female donor in good health, enrolled as a control in a pregnancy study.

This chain joins TRBV2 and TRBJ1-5; 7 nucleotides align to TRBD1. This CDR3 contains 13 residues. V lost 7 bases, J lost 1 base, and 1 base stayed unmatched. CDR1 SNHLY and CDR2 FYNNEI come from the germline V gene. The CDR3 coding sequence is TGTGCCAGCAAGGGACAGAGCAATCAGCCCCAGCATTTT. It yields the protein CASKGQSNQPQHF.

The rearrangement uses TRBV7-9 and TRBJ1-2; TRBD1 is a possible D gene (5 bases). The germline V and J ends were trimmed by 2 bases and 6 bases, with 16 bases remaining between them. The CDR3 extends over 15 amino acids. Germline CDR1 reads SEHNR; CDR2 reads FQNEAQ (reference sequence). CDR3 sequence: CASSLFVGGDHGYTF. The DNA for the CDR3 is TGTGCCAGCAGCTTATTTGTAGGAGGGGATCATGGCTACACCTTC.

The V call is TRBV28, the J call TRBJ1-2; maybe TRBD1 (5 bases). The V and J ends lost 7 bases and 4 bases respectively, with 19 bases between them. CDR3 length: 15 amino acids. Germline loops: CDR1 MDHEN, CDR2 SYDVKM. CDR3 amino acids: CASIRPGLVSYGYTF. CDR3 DNA sequence: TGTGCCAGCATAAGACCAGGGCTTGTATCCTATGGCTACACCTTC.

V gene TRBV6-5 combines with J gene TRBJ2-7; 10 bases match TRBD2. The germline V gene encodes CDR1 MNHEY and CDR2 SVGAGI. J gave up 4 bases and V 5 bases, and 5 bases lay outside the gene matches. This CDR3 has 14 amino acids. The CDR3 protein is CASSRASGSYEQYF. The CDR3 nucleotides are TGTGCCAGCAGTCGAGCTAGCGGGAGTTACGAGCAGTACTTC.

The chain combines TRBV19 with TRBJ2-1, with a weak D call TRBD2 (5 bases). The germline V gene has CDR1 LNHDA and CDR2 SQIVND (reference sequence). This CDR3 has 15 amino acids. The V end was cut by 5 bases, the J end by 0 bases, with 11 bases between. Written as DNA, the CDR3 is TGTGCCAGTAGTCCGGACTTGAGCTCCTACAATGAGCAGTTCTTC. Its translation is CASSPDLSSYNEQFF.

This clone came up once. The chain combines TRBV29-1 with TRBJ2-3; tentative D call: TRBD1 (6 bases). V gave up 3 bases and J gave up 0 bases, with 13 bases separating them. CDR3 size: 15 residues. Germline V gives CDR1 SQVTM, CDR2 ANQGSEA. The CDR3 DNA follows: TGCAGCGTTGAGAGACAGGTCTTTAGCACAGATACGCAGTATTTT. This translates into CSVERQVFSTDTQYF.

This chain connects TRBV6-1 to TRBJ2-7, with 8 bases lining up with TRBD1. Germline CDR1 reads MNHNS; CDR2 reads SASEGT. This CDR3 is built from 16 residues. V shed 4 bases and J 7 bases; nucleotides not matched to a gene: 15. CDR3 in amino acids: CASSAEIGQGSEEQYF. The CDR3 region has the DNA TGTGCCAGCAGTGCTGAAATTGGACAGGGTTCTGAGGAGCAGTACTTC.

J is TRBJ2-7 and V is TRBV13; 7 nucleotides agree with TRBD1. The junction had 8 bases not matched to a gene; V was cut back by 5 bases and J by 4 bases. The CDR3 runs to 14 residues. Germline lookup yields CDR1 PRHDT and CDR2 FYEKMQ (reference sequence). DNA for the CDR3: TGTGCCAGCAGCCCTCCCGGGACAGCTTACGAGCAGTACTTC. It is translated as CASSPPGTAYEQYF.

V usage is TRBV2 and J usage is TRBJ1-1, with D hard to call. V shed 4 bases and J shed 2 bases, with 8 bases lying between them. The CDR3 has 13 amino acids. Germline V gene sequence: CDR1 SNHLY, CDR2 FYNNEI. CDR3 in amino acids: CASSADSNTEAFF. CDR3 bases: TGTGCCAGCAGTGCAGATTCCAACACTGAAGCTTTCTTT.

The chain recombines TRBV11-2 with TRBJ2-2; 9 bases align to TRBD2. From germline, CDR1 is SGHAT and CDR2 FQNNGV. Trimming took 1 base from V and 6 from J; bases not matched to a gene: 6. This CDR3 comprises 16 residues. The CDR3 loop is CASSLGLSGSAGELFF. Written as DNA, the CDR3 is TGTGCCAGCAGCTTAGGGCTTAGCGGGAGCGCCGGGGAGCTGTTTTTT.

This chain joins TRBV7-8 and TRBJ1-2; the D gene is possibly TRBD1 (5 bases). V was trimmed by 5 bases and J by 0 bases, leaving 22 bases between them. The CDR3 runs 18 residues. CDR1 SGHVS and CDR2 FQNEAQ come from the germline V gene. CDR3 sequence reads: CASSDYRDSKGANYGYTF. The CDR3 DNA is TGTGCCAGCAGCGACTACCGGGACTCCAAAGGGGCTAACTATGGCTACACCTTC.

This chain joins TRBV28 and TRBJ1-5; 11 positions match TRBD1. Trimming took 2 bases from V and 3 from J; bases not matched to a gene: 3. The CDR3 is 16 residues long. CDR1 is MDHEN and CDR2 is SYDVKM in the germline V gene. The CDR3 protein is CASSLRTGGFNQPQHF. DNA of the CDR3: TGTGCCAGCAGTTTACGGACAGGGGGCTTCAATCAGCCCCAGCATTTT.

The chain carries TRBV28 and TRBJ2-7, with 7 bases identical to TRBD1. V shed 3 bases and J 2 bases; nucleotides not matched to a gene: 1. CDR1 is MDHEN, CDR2 SYDVKM, per germline. This CDR3 spans 13 amino acids. CDR3 nucleotide sequence: TGTGCCAGCAGTTTGACAGGGACCTACGAGCAGTACTTC. Translated: CASSLTGTYEQYF.

The V gene is TRBV28, the J gene TRBJ2-7; 7 bases fit TRBD2. Germline trimming cut 8 bases from V and 2 bases from J; bases unmatched to any gene: 12. The CDR3 spans 15 residues. Germline CDR1 and CDR2: MDHEN and SYDVKM. CDR3 residues: CASPPAGRGPYEQYF. The CDR3 nucleotides read TGTGCCAGCCCCCCAGCGGGGCGGGGACCCTACGAGCAGTACTTC. The entire variable domain, with the rest obtained from reference TRBV28 and TRBJ2-7, is as follows: DVKVTQSSRYLVKRTGEKVFLECVQDMDHENMFWYRQDPGLGLRLIYFSYDVKMKEKGDIPEGYSVSREKKERFSLILESASTNQTSMYLCASPPAGRGPYEQYFGPGTRLTVT.

The chain joins TRBV6-6 to TRBJ2-7; D is possibly TRBD2 (5 bases). The CDR3 is 14 amino acids. V was cut by 4 bases and J by 4 bases, with 14 bases left in between. Germline values: CDR1 MNHNY, CDR2 SVGAGI (reference sequence). The CDR3 is CASSLRGLSYEQYF. As DNA, the CDR3 is TGTGCCAGCAGTTTACGGGGTCTAAGTTACGAGCAGTACTTC.